This TCR beta chain was profiled in a study of cytomegalovirus exposure and HLA in healthy donors. PCR used 60 Vbeta primers and 13 Jbeta primers. TCRdb's copy holds only in-frame clones and misses some; the assay was immunoSEQ multiplex PCR. The sample shows under 140,000 clones, roughly four fifths of them seen only once. The CDR3 runs 14 residues. V was pared by 2 bases and J by 3 bases, with 2 bases of the junction left unmatched. Germline V lookup: CDR1 SQVTM, CDR2 ANQGSEA. The receptor was isolated from a woman in her thirties in good health and CMV-seronegative. This rearrangement joins TRBV29-1 to TRBJ2-3; 10 bases are shared with TRBD2. The sample comprised PBMCs. The CDR3: CSVESSGSTDTQYF. The DNA for the CDR3 is TGCAGCGTTGAATCTAGCGGGAGTACAGATACGCAGTATTTT.